The 10 T cell receptor beta chains presented below share a single source sample, sequenced in a study of radiotherapy plus CTLA-4 blockade in lung cancer. Clones were read by immunoSEQ multiplex PCR, and TCRdb kept only the in-frame ones, dropping some. The table shows 89,000 or so clones, with 82% occurring only once. The starting material was peripheral blood, obtained from a patient treated with radiotherapy plus ipilimumab. These receptors originate from a human donor with non-small cell lung cancer who had a partial response to radiotherapy plus ipilimumab.

In this sample, this clone turned up once. The gene calls are TRBV5-6 and TRBJ2-5; D is uncertain. This CDR3 contains 12 residues. CDR1 is SGHDT and CDR2 is YYEEEE in the germline V gene. The V end was cut by 0 bases, the J end by 4 bases, with 4 bases between. The CDR3 DNA follows: TGTGCCAGCAGCTTGGTGGCAGAGACCCAGTACTTC. Protein: CASSLVAETQYF.

The V and J genes are TRBV9 and TRBJ2-3; TRBD2 is a possible D gene (6 bases). CDR1 SGDLS and CDR2 YYNGEE come from the germline V gene. The CDR3 length is 12 residues. The V end lost 4 bases, the J end lost 6 bases, and 9 bases lay between the germline ends. The CDR3 is CASSTGVDTQYF. The CDR3 region has the DNA TGTGCCAGCAGCACGGGAGTGGATACGCAGTATTTT.

This chain connects TRBV10-1 to TRBJ2-7, with TRBD1 matching 7 bases. The V segment lost 7 bases and the J segment 5 bases; nucleotides outside the gene matches: 11. Germline lookup yields CDR1 WNHNN and CDR2 SYGVQD (reference sequence). CDR3 length: 14 amino acids. The CDR3 DNA reads TGCGCCAGCACTCGGACAGGACTCTCTGACGAGCAGTACTTC. Translated: CASTRTGLSDEQYF.

This chain links TRBV27 with TRBJ2-5, with D perhaps matching TRBD2 (6 bases). The last part of the DNA fits TRBJ2-7 better; the J call may be wrong. The CDR3 sequence is 16 residues long. Germline CDR1 reads MNHEY; CDR2 reads SMNVEV (reference sequence). CDR3 DNA: TGTGCCAGCAGTCCTCGTGGTAGCGGCCTCTCCTACGAGCAGTACTTC. The encoded protein is CASSPRGSGLSYEQYF.

V and J are TRBV7-3 and TRBJ1-1; D is unclear. The ends were cut back, 2 bases at V and 5 bases at J, with 9 bases in the middle. The germline gives CDR1 SGHTA, CDR2 FQGTGA. The CDR3 is made up of 13 amino acids. This CDR3 is CASSLSGATEAFF. CDR3 nucleotide sequence: TGTGCCAGCAGCTTATCGGGAGCAACTGAAGCTTTCTTT.

The V gene is TRBV7-2, the J gene TRBJ1-1; TRBD1 might be the D (6 bases). Germline values: CDR1 SGHTA, CDR2 FQGNSA. The CDR3 spans 14 residues. V was trimmed by 6 bases and J by 4 bases, leaving 15 bases between them. DNA for the CDR3: TGTGCCAGCAGACCAAGGGGGGGGAGCACTGAAGCTTTCTTT. It codes for CASRPRGGSTEAFF.

This rearrangement joins TRBV7-2 to TRBJ2-1, with TRBD2 identical over 7 bases. The CDR3 totals 13 residues. J was trimmed by 10 bases and V by 1 base; bases with no gene match: 4. The germline CDR1 and CDR2 sequences are SGHTA and FQGNSA. The DNA for the CDR3 is TGTGCCAGCAGCTTAGGGGGAGGGAGGGAGCAGTTCTTC. This translates into CASSLGGGREQFF.

The CDR3 DNA reads TGTGCCAGCAGTTCCCCGACAGGGAACACCATATATTTT. The encoded protein is CASSSPTGNTIYF. This chain joins TRBV6-5 and TRBJ1-3, with TRBD1 matching 7 bases. The germline V gene has CDR1 MNHEY and CDR2 SVGAGI. V shed 4 bases and J 7 bases; nucleotides not matched to a gene: 4. The CDR3 runs 13 residues.

Only one count was recorded for this clone. The rearrangement links TRBV11-2 to TRBJ2-7; D may be TRBD1 (6 bases). The CDR3 extends over 11 amino acids. V lost 6 bases and J lost 5, with 8 bases in between. The germline V gene encodes CDR1 SGHAT and CDR2 FQNNGV. The CDR3 spells CASRQGDEQYF. In DNA, the CDR3 is TGTGCCAGCAGACAGGGAGACGAGCAGTACTTC. The full variable domain, rest sourced from reference TRBV11-2 and TRBJ2-7, is EAGVAQSPRYKIIEKRQSVAFWCNPISGHATLYWYQQILGQGPKLLIQFQNNGVVDDSQLPKDRFSAERLKGVDSTLKIQPAKLEDSAVYLCASRQGDEQYFGPGTRLTVT.

The chain uses TRBV7-3 and TRBJ2-1; TRBD2 matches at 9 bases. The CDR3 consists of 15 residues. Losses at the gene ends were 4 bases for V and 7 bases for J; bases not matched to a gene: 8. The germline CDR1 and CDR2 sequences are SGHTA and FQGTGA. The CDR3 region has the DNA TGTGCCAGCAGCTCGCGGCTAGCGGGAACGAATGAGCAGTTCTTC. Protein product: CASSSRLAGTNEQFF.